The 20 T cell receptor beta chains below come from one sample, sequenced in a study of T cell responses to AZD1222 COVID-19 vaccine. TCRdb keeps only in-frame clones here, not all; method: immunoSEQ multiplex PCR. The sample lists 100,000 to 150,000 clones, approximately 82% occurring once. The input for sequencing was peripheral blood, taken 28 days after the second AZD1222 dose. The receptors shown here come from an adult who received the AZD1222 COVID-19 vaccine.

The chain carries TRBV9 and TRBJ2-7, with 9 bases matching TRBD2. Germline lookup yields CDR1 SGDLS and CDR2 YYNGEE. V gave up 0 bases and J gave up 4 bases; unmatched junction bases: 11. The CDR3 totals 17 residues. The CDR3 DNA reads TGTGCCAGCAGCGTAGGGCTGAAAGCGGGGGGACCTTACGAGCAGTACTTC. It is translated as CASSVGLKAGGPYEQYF.

The V and J genes are TRBV5-1 and TRBJ2-1; 7 bases agree with TRBD1. V shed 4 bases and J 4 bases; nucleotides not matched to a gene: 11. Germline V lookup: CDR1 SGHRS, CDR2 YFSETQ. The CDR3 totals 16 residues. This CDR3 is CASSPQDRTLYNEQFF. CDR3 DNA: TGCGCCAGCAGCCCCCAGGACAGGACCCTTTACAATGAGCAGTTCTTC.

This clone was seen only a few times. The chain uses TRBV7-2 and TRBJ1-3; no clear D gene. The V and J ends lost 6 bases and 0 bases respectively, with 9 bases between them. Germline lookup yields CDR1 SGHTA and CDR2 FQGNSA. The CDR3 has 14 residues. The DNA for the CDR3 is TGTGCCAGCAGTCGTGAGAGCTCTGGAAACACCATATATTTT. Its protein is CASSRESSGNTIYF.

V and J are TRBV29-1 and TRBJ2-3, with 7 bases aligning to TRBD2. J was trimmed by 6 bases and V by 3 bases; bases with no gene match: 33. CDR3 length: 22 residues. The germline V gene encodes CDR1 SQVTM and CDR2 ANQGSEA. CDR3 loop: CSVEAGQAWAGDRSLLLDTQYF. In DNA, the CDR3 is TGCAGCGTTGAGGCGGGGCAGGCCTGGGCGGGGGACCGTTCCCTCCTACTGGATACGCAGTATTTT.

J is TRBJ2-2 and V is TRBV5-1; no definite D call. The germline CDR1 and CDR2 sequences are SGHRS and YFSETQ. The ends were cut back, 4 bases at V and 5 bases at J, with 9 bases in the middle. The CDR3 has 13 amino acids. This CDR3 is CASSAKKTGELFF. The CDR3 DNA is TGCGCCAGCAGCGCCAAGAAAACCGGGGAGCTGTTTTTT.

This clone was detected once. The J gene is TRBJ1-5, the V gene TRBV6-5; maybe TRBD1 (5 bases). There are 15 residues in the CDR3. V shed 5 bases and J shed 0 bases, with 11 bases lying between them. Germline CDR1 MNHEY, CDR2 SVGAGI. The CDR3 loop reads CASSLAGYSNQPQHF. The CDR3, as DNA: TGTGCCAGCAGTCTAGCAGGGTATAGCAATCAGCCCCAGCATTTT.

This chain's CDR3 is CASSQAQGAYTEAFF. The CDR3 region has the DNA TGCGCCAGCAGCCAAGCCCAGGGGGCGTACACTGAAGCTTTCTTT. The chain has TRBV4-3 and TRBJ1-1; 8 bases match TRBD1. Germline V gives CDR1 LGHNA, CDR2 YSLEER. The CDR3 length is 15 residues. V trimming: 1 base; J trimming: 3 bases; junction bases outside the gene matches: 4.

On this clone itself: The same CDR3 arises from other DNA sequences in this sample as well. The chain has TRBV5-6 and TRBJ2-7, with D maybe TRBD1 (6 bases). Germline CDR1 and CDR2: SGHDT and YYEEEE. Trimming took off 4 bases at V and 1 base at J, with 12 bases between the two ends. The CDR3 is made up of 14 amino acids. The CDR3: CASSPPTGSYEQYF. The CDR3 nucleotides read TGTGCCAGCAGCCCCCCTACAGGGTCCTACGAGCAGTACTTC.

The chain uses TRBV5-1 and TRBJ1-1; TRBD1 aligns across 7 bases. CDR1 and CDR2 from the germline V gene are SGHRS and YFSETQ. The J segment lost 1 base and the V segment lost 4 bases, leaving 10 bases of the junction unmatched. The CDR3 sequence is 16 residues long. The CDR3 loop reads CASSIRPGTENTEAFF. The CDR3 nucleotides are TGCGCCAGCAGCATACGTCCCGGGACAGAGAACACTGAAGCTTTCTTT.

V and J are TRBV7-2 and TRBJ1-2, with 9 positions matching TRBD1. Germline CDR1 is SGHTA and CDR2 is FQGNSA. The junction had 8 bases not matched to a gene; V was cut back by 5 bases and J by 7 bases. The CDR3 sequence is 14 residues long. CDR3 residues: CASSKSTGGIGYTF. The CDR3 DNA is TGTGCCAGCAGCAAATCGACAGGGGGGATTGGCTACACCTTC.

The rearrangement joins TRBV10-3 to TRBJ2-7; D unclear. V lost 7 bases, J lost 5 bases, and 3 bases lay in between. Germline V gene sequence: CDR1 ENHRY, CDR2 SYGVKD. The CDR3 loop spans 9 amino acids. DNA for the CDR3: TGTGCCATCATCGACGAGCAGTACTTC. Translating gives CAIIDEQYF.

The V call is TRBV9, the J call TRBJ2-7, with 9 bases matching TRBD1. Germline CDR1 SGDLS, CDR2 YYNGEE. The CDR3 length is 16 residues. After removal of 4 bases from V and 4 bases from J, the junction contained 12 bases not matched to a gene. The CDR3 nucleotides are TGTGCCAGCAGCCAAGAGCGAGGGACAGGGTCGTACGAGCAGTACTTC. Residues: CASSQERGTGSYEQYF.

The gene calls are TRBV5-5 and TRBJ1-4; D is perhaps TRBD1 (5 bases). The V and J ends lost 5 bases and 8 bases respectively, with 25 bases between them. This CDR3 region has 17 residues. Germline V CDR1 and CDR2: SGHKS, YYEKEE (reference sequence). The CDR3 sequence is CASSPSLTGRVGEKLFF. In DNA form, the CDR3 reads TGTGCCAGCAGTCCCAGTCTAACAGGTCGGGTCGGGGAAAAACTGTTTTTT.

The chain links TRBV30 to TRBJ1-5, with 8 bases that match TRBD1. The length of the CDR3 is 15 residues. In germline, CDR1 is GTSNPN, CDR2 SVGIG (reference sequence). V dropped 0 bases and J dropped 11; count of bases not matched to a gene: 12. The CDR3 bases are TGTGCCTGGAGTGTACAGAACAGGGGGAGTAAGGCCCAGCATTTT. It codes for CAWSVQNRGSKAQHF.

V and J are TRBV7-2 and TRBJ2-4; 8 nucleotides align to TRBD2. The CDR3 runs to 16 residues. Losses at the gene ends were 5 bases for V and 2 bases for J; bases not matched to a gene: 8. The germline CDR1 and CDR2 sequences are SGHTA and FQGNSA. The CDR3 reads CASSPAGVSTKNIQYF. The CDR3 DNA reads as TGTGCCAGCAGCCCAGCGGGGGTTTCAACCAAAAACATTCAGTACTTC.

This chain uses TRBV6-5 with TRBJ2-7, with D unresolved. CDR1 and CDR2 (germline): MNHEY, SVGAGI. The length of the CDR3 is 12 residues. V lost 2 bases and J 3 bases, leaving 5 bases between the germline ends. The CDR3 sequence: CASSYQGYEQYF. In DNA form, the CDR3 reads TGTGCCAGCAGTTACCAAGGCTACGAGCAGTACTTC.

This clone was detected once. The chain recombines TRBV5-4 with TRBJ2-1; TRBD1 matches at 7 bases. V lost 3 bases, J lost 1 base, and 7 bases stayed unmatched. The CDR3 spans 16 residues. Germline-derived CDR1 and CDR2 are SGHNT and YYREEE (reference sequence). The CDR3 protein is CASSSFRDSSYNEQFF. CDR3 nucleotide sequence: TGTGCCAGCAGCTCCTTTAGGGACAGTTCCTACAATGAGCAGTTCTTC.

The rearrangement uses TRBV9 and TRBJ1-3; a possible D gene is TRBD1 (6 bases). Germline CDR1 reads SGDLS; CDR2 reads YYNGEE. Trimming shortened V by 0 bases and J by 0 bases, and 10 bases separated the two germline ends. The CDR3 extends over 16 amino acids. Here the CDR3 reads CASSVDWGASGNTIYF. The DNA for the CDR3 is TGTGCCAGCAGCGTAGATTGGGGGGCCTCTGGAAACACCATATATTTT.

This chain joins TRBV5-1 and TRBJ1-3, with TRBD1 identical over 8 bases. Germline V CDR1 and CDR2: SGHRS, YFSETQ. V trimming: 0 bases; J trimming: 3 bases; junction bases outside the gene matches: 5. The CDR3 totals 16 residues. CDR3 in DNA: TGCGCCAGCAGCTTGGGGACAGGGAGTGATGGAAACACCATATATTTT. Its protein is CASSLGTGSDGNTIYF.

V is TRBV5-1 and J is TRBJ2-7; D remains unclear. The CDR3 length is 12 residues. CDR1 is SGHRS and CDR2 is YFSETQ in the germline V gene. V lost 7 bases and J 0 bases, leaving 8 bases between the germline ends. As DNA, the CDR3 is TGCGCCAGCGGAGACGTCTCCTACGAGCAGTACTTC. This encodes CASGDVSYEQYF.